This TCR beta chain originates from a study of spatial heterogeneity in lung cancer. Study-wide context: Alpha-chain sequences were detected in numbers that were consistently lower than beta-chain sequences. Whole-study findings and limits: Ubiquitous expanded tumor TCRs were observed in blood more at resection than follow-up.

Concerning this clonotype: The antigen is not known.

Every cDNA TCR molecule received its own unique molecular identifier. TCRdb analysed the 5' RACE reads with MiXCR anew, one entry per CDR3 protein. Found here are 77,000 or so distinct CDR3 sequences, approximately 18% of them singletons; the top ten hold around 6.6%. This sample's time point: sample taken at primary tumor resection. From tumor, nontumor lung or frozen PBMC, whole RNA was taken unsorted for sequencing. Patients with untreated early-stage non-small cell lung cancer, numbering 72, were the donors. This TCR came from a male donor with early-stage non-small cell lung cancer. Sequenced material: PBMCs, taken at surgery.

Here the CDR3 reads CASSNGHLSGETQYF. CDR3 DNA sequence: TGTGCCAGTAGTAACGGACACTTGTCCGGGGAGACCCAGTACTTC. This rearrangement joins TRBV19 to TRBJ2-5; D perhaps matches TRBD1 (5 bases). The V gene's germline CDR1 is LNHDA and CDR2 SQIVND (reference sequence). Deletions cut 4 bases from V and 5 bases from J, with 17 bases between. The CDR3 is made up of 15 amino acids.